This TCR beta chain came from a study of OX40 agonist ivuxolimab in advanced cancers. The overall study: The study enrolled dose-escalation patients with hepatocellular carcinoma, melanoma, renal cell or head and neck cancer.

Patients with a history of autoimmune disease or on systemic immunosuppression were excluded. The table came from immunoSEQ multiplex PCR; TCRdb's copy has only in-frame clones and leaves some out. The repertoire holds about 69,000 clones, with around 87% as singletons. Per the germline V gene, CDR1 is SNHLY and CDR2 is FYNNEI. The V end lost 6 bases, the J end lost 4 bases, and 7 bases lay between the germline ends. CDR3 size: 12 residues. This TCR came from an adult with an advanced solid tumor such as melanoma, head and neck, liver or kidney cancer. The material was CD4+ or CD8+ T cells sorted from blood, obtained in a trial of the OX40 agonist ivuxolimab. The chain is built from TRBV2 and TRBJ1-5; D unresolved. CDR3 nucleotide sequence: TGTGCCAGCAGGCCGAGTAATCAGCCCCAGCATTTT. As protein: CASRPSNQPQHF.